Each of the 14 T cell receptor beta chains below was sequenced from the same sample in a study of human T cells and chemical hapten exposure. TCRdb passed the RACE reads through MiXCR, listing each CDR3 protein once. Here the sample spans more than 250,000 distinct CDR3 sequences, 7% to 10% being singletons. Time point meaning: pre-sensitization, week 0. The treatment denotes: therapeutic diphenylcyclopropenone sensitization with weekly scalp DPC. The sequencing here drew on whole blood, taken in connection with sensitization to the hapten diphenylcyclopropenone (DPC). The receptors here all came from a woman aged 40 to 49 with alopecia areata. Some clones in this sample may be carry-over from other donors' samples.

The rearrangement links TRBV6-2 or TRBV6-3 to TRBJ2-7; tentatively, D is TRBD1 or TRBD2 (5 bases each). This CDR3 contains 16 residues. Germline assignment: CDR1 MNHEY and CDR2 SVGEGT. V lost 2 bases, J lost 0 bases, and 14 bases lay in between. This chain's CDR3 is CASSYPWDQSSYEQYF. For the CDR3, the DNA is TGTGCCAGCAGTTACCCTTGGGACCAAAGCTCCTACGAGCAGTACTTC.

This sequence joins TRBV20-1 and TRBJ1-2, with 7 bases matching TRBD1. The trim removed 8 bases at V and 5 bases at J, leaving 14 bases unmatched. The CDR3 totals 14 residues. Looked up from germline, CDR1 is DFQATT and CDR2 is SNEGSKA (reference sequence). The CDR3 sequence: CSPRGQDLGYGYTF. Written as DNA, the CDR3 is TGCAGTCCGAGGGGGCAGGATCTGGGGTATGGCTACACCTTC.

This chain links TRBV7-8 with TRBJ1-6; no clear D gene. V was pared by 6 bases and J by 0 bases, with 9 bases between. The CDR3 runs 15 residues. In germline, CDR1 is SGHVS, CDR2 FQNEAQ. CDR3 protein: CASRVGSSYNSPLHF. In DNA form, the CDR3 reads TGTGCCAGCAGAGTAGGAAGCTCCTATAATTCACCCCTCCACTTT. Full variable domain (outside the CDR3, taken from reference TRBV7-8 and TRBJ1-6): GAGVSQSPRYKVAKRGQDVALRCDPISGHVSLFWYQQALGQGPEFLTYFQNEAQLDKSGLPSDRFFAERPEGSVSTLKIQRTQQEDSAVYLCASRVGSSYNSPLHFGNGTRLTVT.

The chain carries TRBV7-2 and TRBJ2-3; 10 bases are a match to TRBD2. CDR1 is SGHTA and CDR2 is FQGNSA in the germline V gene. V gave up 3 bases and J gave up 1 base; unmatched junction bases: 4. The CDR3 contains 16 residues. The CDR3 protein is CASSLRAGGGTDTQYF. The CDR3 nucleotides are TGTGCCAGCAGCTTGAGAGCGGGAGGGGGCACAGATACGCAGTATTTT.

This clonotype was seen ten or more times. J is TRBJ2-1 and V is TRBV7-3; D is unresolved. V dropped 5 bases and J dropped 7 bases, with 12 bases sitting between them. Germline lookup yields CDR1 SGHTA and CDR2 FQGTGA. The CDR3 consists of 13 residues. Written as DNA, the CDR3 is TGTGCCAGCAGCCCCATTAGTCAAAATGAGCAGTTCTTC. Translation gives CASSPISQNEQFF.

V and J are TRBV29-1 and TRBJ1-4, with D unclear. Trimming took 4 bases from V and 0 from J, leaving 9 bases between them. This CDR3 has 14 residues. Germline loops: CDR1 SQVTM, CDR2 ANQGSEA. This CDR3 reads CSVGVDATNEKLFF. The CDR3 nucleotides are TGCAGCGTTGGTGTCGATGCAACTAATGAAAAACTGTTTTTT.

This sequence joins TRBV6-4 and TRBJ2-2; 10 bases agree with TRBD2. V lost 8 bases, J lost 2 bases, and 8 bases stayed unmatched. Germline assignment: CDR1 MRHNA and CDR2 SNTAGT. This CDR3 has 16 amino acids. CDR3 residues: CASRIAGGGNTGELFF. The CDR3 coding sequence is TGTGCCAGCCGAATAGCGGGAGGAGGAAACACCGGGGAGCTGTTTTTT.

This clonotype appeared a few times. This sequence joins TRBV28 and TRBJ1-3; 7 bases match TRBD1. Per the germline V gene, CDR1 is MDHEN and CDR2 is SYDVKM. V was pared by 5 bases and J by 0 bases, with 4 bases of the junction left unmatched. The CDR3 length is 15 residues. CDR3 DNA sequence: TGTGCCAGCAGTGGACAGGTCCTCTCTGGAAACACCATATATTTT. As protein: CASSGQVLSGNTIYF.

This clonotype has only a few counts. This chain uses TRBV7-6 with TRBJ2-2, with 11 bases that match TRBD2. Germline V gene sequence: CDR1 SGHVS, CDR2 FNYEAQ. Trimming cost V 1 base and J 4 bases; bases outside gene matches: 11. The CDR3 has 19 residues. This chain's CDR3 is CASSLGFASGRRATGELFF. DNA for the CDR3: TGTGCCAGCAGCTTAGGGTTTGCTAGCGGGAGGCGGGCCACCGGGGAGCTGTTTTTT.

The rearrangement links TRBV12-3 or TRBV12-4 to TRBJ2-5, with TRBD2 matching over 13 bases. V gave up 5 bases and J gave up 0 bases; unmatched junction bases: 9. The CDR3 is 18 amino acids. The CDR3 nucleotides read TGTGCCAGCAGTACCGGGACTAGCGGGACTTCGTACCAAGAGACCCAGTACTTC. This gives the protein CASSTGTSGTSYQETQYF.

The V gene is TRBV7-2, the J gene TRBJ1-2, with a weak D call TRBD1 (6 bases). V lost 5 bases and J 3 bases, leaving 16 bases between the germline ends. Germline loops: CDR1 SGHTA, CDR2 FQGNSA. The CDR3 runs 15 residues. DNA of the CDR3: TGTGCCAGCAGCCTACAGGGTCTCGGCGACTATGGCTACACCTTC. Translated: CASSLQGLGDYGYTF.

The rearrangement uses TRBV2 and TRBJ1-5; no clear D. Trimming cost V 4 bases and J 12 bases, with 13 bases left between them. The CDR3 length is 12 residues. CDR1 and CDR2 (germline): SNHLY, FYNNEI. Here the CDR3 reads CASSAGELLQHF. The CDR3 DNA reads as TGTGCCAGCAGTGCCGGGGAGCTACTCCAGCATTTT.

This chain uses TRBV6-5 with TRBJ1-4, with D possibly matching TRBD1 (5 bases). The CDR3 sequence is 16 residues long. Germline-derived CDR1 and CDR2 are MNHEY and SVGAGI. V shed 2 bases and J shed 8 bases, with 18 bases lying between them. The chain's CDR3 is CASSYDGTGGREKLFF. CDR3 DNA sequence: TGTGCCAGCAGTTACGATGGGACGGGGGGTCGGGAAAAACTGTTTTTT.

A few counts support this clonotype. The CDR3 bases are TGCAGTGGATCGGGACAGGGAGGGACTGAAGCTTTCTTT. This encodes CSGSGQGGTEAFF. This chain uses TRBV20-1 with TRBJ1-1, with 9 bases lining up with TRBD1. Trimming removed 7 bases from V and 5 bases from J; junction bases left unmatched: 8. This CDR3 is 13 amino acids long. The V gene's germline CDR1 is DFQATT and CDR2 SNEGSKA (reference sequence).